These T cell receptor beta chains were read from a single sample in a study of CD8 T cells in Susac syndrome. TCRdb reprocessed the immunoSEQ multiplex PCR reads via MiXCR and lists one record per CDR3 protein. The sample shows approximately 190,000 distinct CDR3 sequences, approximately 93% of them seen only once. The specimen was CD4+ T cells from PBMCs. The source of these receptors is a human donor in good health. Each CDR3 is given with its conserved first and last residue. A D gene is named only where the DNA matches it firmly. Clone size appears in some rows only: once, few, many, or a class for an expanded clone.

TRBJ1-2 TRBV29-1 NA NA TGCAGCGCTTTGGAGGGCTATGGCTACACCTTC CSALEGYGYTF
TRBJ2-3 TRBV2 NA NA TGTGCCAGCAGTATCCTTCAAACGCAGTATTTT CASSILQTQYF
TRBJ2-6 TRBV4-1 TRBD2 NA TGCGCCAGCAGCCAAGAGGGGGGGGGCTCTGGGGCCAACGTCCTGACTTTC CASSQEGGGSGANVLTF
TRBJ2-7 TRBV12-3/TRBV12-4 NA NA TGTGCCAGCAGCTTTCGCCTCGAAGGGGGGAAGCAGTACTTC CASSFRLEGGKQYF
TRBJ1-2 TRBV29-1 TRBD1 NA TGCAGCGTTGTCCAGGGGGCCCTCTCTGGCTACACCTTC CSVVQGALSGYTF
TRBJ2-1 TRBV5-8 NA NA TGTGCCAGCAGCTTCGGGCAGGGTATCTACAATGAGCAGTTCTTC CASSFGQGIYNEQFF
TRBJ1-2 TRBV28 NA NA TGTGCCGGCAGTTCCCTGGGGGCGAGTGGCTATGGCTACACCTTC CAGSSLGASGYGYTF
TRBJ1-1 TRBV30 TRBD1 NA TGTGCCTGGAGTAGGGACAGGGCCAACACTGAAGCTTTCTTT CAWSRDRANTEAFF
TRBJ1-1 TRBV28 TRBD1 NA TGTGCCAGCAGTTCACCTAGGACAGGGAACACTGAAGCTTTCTTT CASSSPRTGNTEAFF
TRBJ2-6 TRBV7-2 NA NA TGTGCCAGCAGCTTACTGGGGGCTCATCAAACCTCTGGGGCCAACGTCCTGACTTTC CASSLLGAHQTSGANVLTF
TRBJ1-6 TRBV6-4 NA NA TGTGCCAGCAGAGGCCCCTGGAGCAATTCACCCCTCCACTTT CASRGPWSNSPLHF
TRBJ1-6 TRBV5-1 TRBD1 NA TGCGCCAGCAGCACACAGGGGGCTCATAATTCACCCCTCCACTTT CASSTQGAHNSPLHF
TRBJ2-3 TRBV19 NA NA TGTGCCAGTAACCGAGGTTCGGGCACAGATACGCAGTATTTT CASNRGSGTDTQYF
TRBJ2-5 TRBV7-8 NA NA TGTGCCAGCAGTTCTAGTAGCCGGGCCGGTGCAGAGACCCAGTACTTC CASSSSSRAGAETQYF
TRBJ2-4 TRBV6-2/TRBV6-3 NA NA TGTGCCAGCAGTGGTGGGGGAATTCAGTACTTC CASSGGGIQYF
TRBJ2-2 TRBV5-1 NA NA TGCGCCAGCACCCAGGGAGACACCGGGGAGCTGTTTTTT CASTQGDTGELFF
TRBJ2-3 TRBV7-2 NA few TGTGCCAGCAGCTTCGGACTGCGAAAGTTGGATACGCAGTATTTT CASSFGLRKLDTQYF
TRBJ2-4 TRBV6-2/TRBV6-3 TRBD1 NA TGTGCCAGCAGGCCAGGGGGCACCCAAAACATTCAGTACTTC CASRPGGTQNIQYF
TRBJ2-3 TRBV3-1 TRBD2 NA TGTGCCAGCAGCCAAGATGCGGGGGAGGCAGATACGCAGTATTTT CASSQDAGEADTQYF
TRBJ2-3 TRBV27 NA once TGTGCCAGCAGTTTATATGGCGGGGTCACAGATACGCAGTATTTT CASSLYGGVTDTQYF
TRBJ1-5 TRBV20-1 NA NA TGCAGTGCTAGAGATGGGGGTATGGAGCCCCAGCATTTT CSARDGGMEPQHF
TRBJ1-1 TRBV20-1 NA NA TGCAGTGCTAGAGAGGACAACACGAACACTGAAGCTTTCTTT CSAREDNTNTEAFF
TRBJ2-1 TRBV5-6 NA NA TGTGCCAGCAGCTTGGGACTTGACAATGAGCAGTTCTTC CASSLGLDNEQFF
TRBJ2-1 TRBV12-3/TRBV12-4 TRBD2 NA TGTGCCAGCAGTAGGGGTGGGCTAGCGGGGTTAGGGGAGCAGTTCTTC CASSRGGLAGLGEQFF